This entry lists 9 T cell receptor beta chains sequenced from one sample in a study of blood T cells in healthy people across ages. The use of a sample-barcoded 5' primer and a J-beta primer mix characterized a second PCR of roughly 6 to 11 cycles. TCRdb reanalysed the 5' RACE reads using MiXCR and keeps one entry per CDR3 protein. The sample lists about 1.4 million distinct CDR3 sequences; 59% were seen once. Sequencing input: blood. These receptors originate from a man younger than 35 in good health.

The chain links TRBV7-2 to TRBJ2-3; the D gene is possibly TRBD2 (5 bases). CDR1 and CDR2 (germline): SGHTA, FQGNSA. Trimming removed 4 bases from V and 2 bases from J, with 13 bases in between. CDR3 length: 15 amino acids. The CDR3 region has the DNA TGTGCCAGCAGCTCAGAGGTAGCGTACACAGATACGCAGTATTTT. Translated: CASSSEVAYTDTQYF.

The rearrangement links TRBV29-1 to TRBJ2-7; 12 nucleotides align to TRBD2. The ends lost 4 bases at V and 2 bases at J; junction bases unmatched: 6. Germline V gene data show CDR1 as SQVTM and CDR2 as ANQGSEA. The CDR3 sequence is 15 residues long. The CDR3 DNA sequence: TGCAGCGTTGGGACTAGCGGGGTGGGGCCCTACGAGCAGTACTTC. Its protein is CSVGTSGVGPYEQYF.

In this sample, this clonotype turned up a few times. The rearrangement uses TRBV10-3 and TRBJ2-5, with 7 positions matching TRBD1. The J segment lost 1 base and the V segment lost 6 bases, leaving 8 bases of the junction unmatched. This CDR3 spans 15 amino acids. Germline CDR1 and CDR2: ENHRY and SYGVKD. This CDR3 reads CAISFTGTAQETQYF. DNA of the CDR3: TGTGCCATCAGCTTTACCGGGACAGCCCAAGAGACCCAGTACTTC.

The chain combines TRBV4-1 with TRBJ1-1, with no clear D. The V end lost 0 bases, the J end lost 3 bases, and 8 bases lay between the germline ends. The CDR3 covers 14 residues. CDR1 is MGHRA, CDR2 YSYEKL, per germline. Here the CDR3 reads CASSQEKRYTEAFF. Here the CDR3 DNA reads TGCGCCAGCAGCCAAGAAAAAAGATACACTGAAGCTTTCTTT.

V and J are TRBV12-3 or TRBV12-4 and TRBJ2-3; D is unresolved. Trimming cost V 4 bases and J 2 bases, with 10 bases left between them. This CDR3 comprises 14 residues. The CDR3 DNA reads as TGTGCCAGCAGTTGGAGACTGCCCACAGATACGCAGTATTTT. Translating gives CASSWRLPTDTQYF.

This clonotype was detected only a few times. V gene TRBV29-1 combines with J gene TRBJ2-1; tentatively, D is TRBD2 (6 bases). The V and J ends lost 7 bases and 5 bases respectively, with 18 bases between them. CDR1 and CDR2 from the germline V gene are SQVTM and ANQGSEA. This CDR3 has 14 amino acids. CDR3 loop: CSARRAGPDNEQFF. Written as DNA, the CDR3 is TGCAGCGCAAGGAGGGCGGGACCAGACAATGAGCAGTTCTTC.

The chain recombines TRBV27 with TRBJ1-2; D is unresolved. Germline CDR1 is MNHEY and CDR2 is SMNVEV (reference sequence). V was trimmed by 7 bases and J by 7 bases, leaving 13 bases between them. The CDR3 contains 12 residues. CDR3 sequence reads: CASKGRVGGYTF. CDR3 sequence (DNA): TGTGCCAGCAAGGGTAGGGTAGGTGGCTACACCTTC.

This chain links TRBV6-2 or TRBV6-3 with TRBJ2-1; tentatively, D is TRBD1 (6 bases). The germline V and J ends were trimmed by 4 bases and 12 bases, with 22 bases remaining between them. Germline V gene sequence: CDR1 MNHEY, CDR2 SVGEGT. The CDR3 is made up of 15 amino acids. The CDR3 region has the DNA TGTGCCAGCAGTTCTAATGGTAGGCCAACAGGGATGCAGTTCTTC. Encoded protein: CASSSNGRPTGMQFF.

The chain couples TRBV6-5 to TRBJ2-1, with D possibly matching TRBD2 (7 bases). This CDR3 is built from 17 residues. V lost 4 bases and J lost 0, with 16 bases in between. Germline CDR1 MNHEY, CDR2 SVGAGI. CDR3 DNA sequence: TGTGCCAGCAGTTGGAGGGGGGGCCGTAGCTCCTACAATGAGCAGTTCTTC. Its protein product is CASSWRGGRSSYNEQFF.